These 9 T cell receptor beta chains share one sample of origin, sequenced in a study of vaccination and CD4 T cells after COVID-19 (dated 2022 in TCRdb). The library came from PCR. Sequencing was carried out with an Illumina iSeq 100. TCR sequencing of DNA from cultured CD4+ T cells used the Oncomine TCR Beta short-read assay at the Johns Hopkins FTIC core. Through fastp at Q25 and MiXCR, TCRdb rebuilt clones from the public reads, retaining in-frame beta chains. Under each unique CDR3 protein, matching rows form one entry showing the most common genes and DNA. The sample table holds roughly 13,000 distinct CDR3 sequences, of which under 60% were seen once. The top ten clones comprise about a sixth of the sample. In light of the paper, this sample's treatment or condition label describes: roughly 11-day PBMC culture with coronavirus spike peptide pools or control peptides (ViraFEST assay). For these receptors, no antigen is known.

The sample taken for sequencing was CD4+ T cells from blood, cultured in vitro. These receptors all stem from a human donor who had recovered from COVID-19.

V usage is TRBV12-3 or TRBV12-4 and J usage is TRBJ1-1; a possible D gene is TRBD1 (6 bases). The length of the CDR3 is 16 residues. V dropped 4 bases and J dropped 0 bases, with 15 bases sitting between them. The CDR3 DNA is TGTGCCAGCAGTTCCGGGGGGCGCGGGATGAACACTGAAGCTTTCTTT. Its protein product is CASSSGGRGMNTEAFF.

CDR3: CASRVSGTSGSSYEQYF. The CDR3, as DNA: TGTGCCAGCAGGGTCTCCGGGACTAGCGGGAGTTCGTACGAGCAGTACTTC. The chain links TRBV25-1 to TRBJ2-7, with 14 bases fitting TRBD2. The germline V gene has CDR1 MGHDK and CDR2 SYGVNS. The CDR3 covers 17 residues. V was clipped by 6 bases and J by 4 bases; unmatched bases: 11.

This clonotype was observed a few times. The chain is built from TRBV20-1 and TRBJ1-5; possibly TRBD1 for D (6 bases). The germline gives CDR1 DFQATT, CDR2 SNEGSKA (reference sequence). There are 14 residues in the CDR3. V was trimmed by 0 bases and J by 4 bases, leaving 10 bases between them. CDR3 region: CSARDFRGNQPQHF. CDR3 bases: TGCAGTGCTAGAGATTTCAGGGGAAATCAGCCCCAGCATTTT.

The chain carries TRBV6-4 and TRBJ1-6; D is uncertain. Germline CDR1 MRHNA, CDR2 SNTAGT. The CDR3 contains 14 residues. Trimming took off 6 bases at V and 9 bases at J, with 15 bases between the two ends. CDR3 sequence (DNA): TGTGCCAGCAGGATAACAGCGGGAAGTTCACCCCTCCACTTT. Translation: CASRITAGSSPLHF.

This CDR3 reads CSARKRDSSYEQYF. Here the CDR3 DNA reads TGCAGTGCCCGAAAGCGGGACAGCTCCTACGAGCAGTACTTC. The chain employs TRBV20-1 and TRBJ2-7; D may be TRBD1 or TRBD2 (7 bases each). Germline V gene lookup returns CDR1 DFQATT and CDR2 SNEGSKA (reference sequence). Trimming removed 6 bases at V and 0 bases at J, with 15 bases between. CDR3 length equals 14 residues.

The chain joins TRBV24-1 to TRBJ2-5, with D possibly being TRBD1 (5 bases). Trimming stripped 4 bases from V and 4 bases from J, with 9 bases between. Germline lookup yields CDR1 KGHDR and CDR2 SFDVKD. The CDR3 runs to 13 residues. CDR3 protein: CATSEGQRETQYF. CDR3 coding DNA: TGTGCCACCAGTGAGGGGCAACGAGAGACCCAGTACTTC.

The rearrangement uses TRBV7-9 and TRBJ2-6; the D gene is possibly TRBD1 (6 bases). Germline assignment: CDR1 SEHNR and CDR2 FQNEAQ (reference sequence). With 3 bases removed from V and 0 bases from J, the gap between germline ends came to 9 bases. The CDR3 runs 16 residues. The DNA of the CDR3 is TGTGCCAGCAGCTTCATCAGGGGCTCTGGGGCCAACGTCCTGACTTTC. This translates into CASSFIRGSGANVLTF. Full variable domain (missing parts from reference TRBV7-9 and TRBJ2-6): DTGVSQNPRHKITKRGQNVTFRCDPISEHNRLYWYRQTLGQGPEFLTYFQNEAQLEKSRLLSDRFSAERPKGSFSTLEIQRTEQGDSAMYLCASSFIRGSGANVLTFGAGSRLTVL.

The chain combines TRBV5-6 with TRBJ1-5, with 9 bases fitting TRBD1. The CDR3 is 14 amino acids. Germline values: CDR1 SGHDT, CDR2 YYEEEE. With 5 bases clipped from V and 7 bases from J, the junction kept 7 bases outside the gene matches. The chain's CDR3 is CASSSTGGGQPQHF. In nucleotides, the CDR3 is TGTGCCAGCAGTTCTACAGGGGGCGGACAGCCCCAGCATTTT.

CDR3 residues: CATSDPDGMGGYEQYF. In DNA form, the CDR3 reads TGTGCCACCAGTGACCCGGACGGGATGGGAGGTTACGAGCAGTACTTC. V is TRBV24-1 and J is TRBJ2-7; D possibly corresponds to TRBD2 (6 bases). Germline CDR1 reads KGHDR; CDR2 reads SFDVKD. The CDR3 totals 16 residues. Trimming shortened V by 4 bases and J by 4 bases, and 19 bases separated the two germline ends.